The following is a T cell receptor (beta chain) sequence with its context. Original processing notes: Using reference gene primer amplification, nucleated cell counts were estimated. The data were produced by immunoSEQ multiplex PCR, yet TCRdb's version contains in-frame clones alone and is incomplete. Clonal size and the V and J genes are those of that table, whereas D and trimming came from the DNA. The table lists approximately 52,000 clones, around nine tenths of them singletons. The record originates from a study of blood T cell repertoires in COVID-19. Study-level background: The origin of the acute and convalescent COVID-19 samples was the United States, Italy and Spain. T cells, B-cell-depleted T cells, or PBMCs supplied cDNA or gDNA.

J gave up 0 bases and V 5 bases, and 11 bases lay outside the gene matches. The CDR3 is made up of 19 amino acids. Germline CDR1 reads SGHTA; CDR2 reads FQGNSA. This TCR came from a man in his 60s with acute or convalescent COVID-19. The chain combines TRBV7-2 with TRBJ2-5; 14 positions match TRBD2. Sequenced sample: peripheral blood. The CDR3 region is CASSPRRRLAGGNQETQYF. In DNA form, the CDR3 reads TGTGCCAGCAGCCCCCGCCGTCGACTAGCGGGGGGGAACCAAGAGACCCAGTACTTC.